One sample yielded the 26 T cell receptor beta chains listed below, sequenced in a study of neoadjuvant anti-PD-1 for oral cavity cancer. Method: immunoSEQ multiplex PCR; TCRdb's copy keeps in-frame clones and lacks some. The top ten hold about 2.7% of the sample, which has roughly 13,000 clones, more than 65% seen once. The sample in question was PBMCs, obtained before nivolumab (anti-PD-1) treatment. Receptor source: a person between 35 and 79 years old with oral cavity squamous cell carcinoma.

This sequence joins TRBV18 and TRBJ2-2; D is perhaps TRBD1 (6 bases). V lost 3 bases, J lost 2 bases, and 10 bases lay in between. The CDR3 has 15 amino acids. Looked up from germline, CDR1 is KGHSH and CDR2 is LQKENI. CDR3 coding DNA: TGTGCCAGCTCACCCCCACAGGGAAACACCGGGGAGCTGTTTTTT. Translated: CASSPPQGNTGELFF.

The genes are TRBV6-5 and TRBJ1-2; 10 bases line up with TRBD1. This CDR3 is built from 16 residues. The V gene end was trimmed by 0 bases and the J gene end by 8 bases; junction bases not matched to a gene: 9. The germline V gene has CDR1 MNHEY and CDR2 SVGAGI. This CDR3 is CASSYSSRGQGFGYTF. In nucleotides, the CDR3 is TGTGCCAGCAGTTACTCGAGTAGGGGACAGGGGTTCGGCTACACCTTC.

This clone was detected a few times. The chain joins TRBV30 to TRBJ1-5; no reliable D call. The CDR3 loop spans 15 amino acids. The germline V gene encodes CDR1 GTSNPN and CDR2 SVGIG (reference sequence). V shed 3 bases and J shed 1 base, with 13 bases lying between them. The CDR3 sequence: CAWRGREVSNQPQHF. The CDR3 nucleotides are TGTGCCTGGAGAGGCAGAGAGGTGAGCAATCAGCCCCAGCATTTT.

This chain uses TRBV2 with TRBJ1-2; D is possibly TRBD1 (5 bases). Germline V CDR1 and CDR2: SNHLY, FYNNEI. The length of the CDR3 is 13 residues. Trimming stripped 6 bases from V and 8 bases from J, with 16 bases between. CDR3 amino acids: CASRGDGFKGYTF. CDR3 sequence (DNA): TGTGCCAGCAGGGGGGACGGATTTAAAGGCTACACCTTC.

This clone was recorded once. The CDR3 loop reads CAWSPRGTLNQPQHF. For the CDR3, the DNA is TGTGCCTGGAGTCCACGGGGGACATTGAATCAGCCCCAGCATTTT. The chain is built from TRBV30 and TRBJ1-5; the D gene is possibly TRBD1 (6 bases). Trimming removed 2 bases at V and 4 bases at J, with 15 bases between. The CDR3 totals 15 residues. CDR1 is GTSNPN, CDR2 SVGIG, per germline (reference sequence).

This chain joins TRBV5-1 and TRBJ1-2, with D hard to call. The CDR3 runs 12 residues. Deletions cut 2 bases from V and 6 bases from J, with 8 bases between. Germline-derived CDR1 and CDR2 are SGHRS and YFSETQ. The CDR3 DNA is TGCGCCAGCAGCTTTAATTCGGATGGCTACACCTTC. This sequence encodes CASSFNSDGYTF.

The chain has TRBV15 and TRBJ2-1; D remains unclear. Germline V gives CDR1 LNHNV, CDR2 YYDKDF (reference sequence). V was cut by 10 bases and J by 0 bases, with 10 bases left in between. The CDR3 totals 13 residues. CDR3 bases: TGTGCCATCCCCGGAGACTCCTACAATGAGCAGTTCTTC. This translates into CAIPGDSYNEQFF.

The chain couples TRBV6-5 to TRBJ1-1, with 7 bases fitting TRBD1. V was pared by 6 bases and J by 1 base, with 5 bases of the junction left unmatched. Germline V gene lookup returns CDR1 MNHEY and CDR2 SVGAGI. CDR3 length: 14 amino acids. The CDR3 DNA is TGTGCCAGCAGACGGGGACAGAAGAACACTGAAGCTTTCTTT. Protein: CASRRGQKNTEAFF.

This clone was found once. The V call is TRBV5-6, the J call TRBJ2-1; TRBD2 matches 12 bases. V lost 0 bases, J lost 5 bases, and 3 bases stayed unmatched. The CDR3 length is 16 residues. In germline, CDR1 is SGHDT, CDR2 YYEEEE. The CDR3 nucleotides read TGTGCCAGCAGCTTGGCCTGGACTAGCGGGAACAATGAGCAGTTCTTC. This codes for CASSLAWTSGNNEQFF.

The CDR3 sequence is CAISRDRPTNEKLFF. The CDR3, as DNA: TGTGCCATCAGCCGGGACCGACCAACTAATGAAAAACTGTTTTTT. This chain connects TRBV10-3 to TRBJ1-4; D might be TRBD1 (5 bases). The CDR3 runs to 15 residues. Germline CDR1 reads ENHRY; CDR2 reads SYGVKD. Trimming cost V 6 bases and J 0 bases, with 11 bases left between them.

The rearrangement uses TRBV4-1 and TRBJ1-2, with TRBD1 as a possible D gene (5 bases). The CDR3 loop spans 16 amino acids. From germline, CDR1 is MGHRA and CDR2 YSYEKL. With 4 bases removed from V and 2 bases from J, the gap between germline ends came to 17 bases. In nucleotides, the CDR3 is TGCGCCAGCAGCCCCCCCCTCGGCAGGGACAACTATGGCTACACCTTC. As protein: CASSPPLGRDNYGYTF.

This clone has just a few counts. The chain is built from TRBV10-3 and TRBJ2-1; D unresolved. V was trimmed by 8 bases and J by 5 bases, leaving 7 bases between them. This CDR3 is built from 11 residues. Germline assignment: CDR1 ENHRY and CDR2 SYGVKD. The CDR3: CAIGLHNEQFF. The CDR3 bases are TGTGCCATCGGGCTCCACAATGAGCAGTTCTTC.

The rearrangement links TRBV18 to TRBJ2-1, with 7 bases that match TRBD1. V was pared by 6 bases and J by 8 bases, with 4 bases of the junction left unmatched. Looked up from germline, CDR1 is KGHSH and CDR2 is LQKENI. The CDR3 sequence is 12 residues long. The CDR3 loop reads CASSEDRDEQFF. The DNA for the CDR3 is TGTGCCAGCTCGGAAGACAGGGATGAGCAGTTCTTC.

CDR3 coding DNA: TGTGCCTGGAGTGTTTCCCAGATTGTCAATGAGCAGTTCTTC. This encodes CAWSVSQIVNEQFF. This chain joins TRBV30 and TRBJ2-1; no reliable D call. V lost 0 bases, J lost 6 bases, and 12 bases lay in between. This CDR3 comprises 14 residues. Germline V lookup: CDR1 GTSNPN, CDR2 SVGIG (reference sequence). The entire variable domain, with the rest obtained from reference TRBV30 and TRBJ2-1, is as follows: SQTIHQWPATLVQPVGSPLSLECTVEGTSNPNLYWYRQAAGRGLQLLFYSVGIGQISSEVPQNLSASRPQDRQFILSSKKLLLSDSGFYLCAWSVSQIVNEQFFGPGTRLTVL.

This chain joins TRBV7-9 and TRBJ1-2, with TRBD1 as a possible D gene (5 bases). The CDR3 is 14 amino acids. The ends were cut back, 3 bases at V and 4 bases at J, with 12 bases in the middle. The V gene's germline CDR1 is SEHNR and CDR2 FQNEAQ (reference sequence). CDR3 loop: CASSLYRDAYGYTF. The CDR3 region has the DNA TGTGCCAGCAGCTTGTACCGGGACGCCTATGGCTACACCTTC.

The CDR3 bases are TGTGCCAGCAGCGCCGGGACAGGGTTTGTAGATACGCAGTATTTT. This gives the protein CASSAGTGFVDTQYF. The rearrangement links TRBV5-4 to TRBJ2-3, with TRBD1 matching 9 bases. Trimming at V came to 4 bases and at J to 5 bases, leaving 8 bases not matched to a gene. CDR3 size: 15 residues. CDR1 and CDR2 (germline): SGHNT, YYREEE (reference sequence). The whole variable domain, filled in from reference TRBV5-4 and TRBJ2-3, reads ETGVTQSPTHLIKTRGQQVTLRCSSQSGHNTVSWYQQALGQGPQFIFQYYREEENGRGNFPPRFSGLQFPNYSSELNVNALELDDSALYLCASSAGTGFVDTQYFGPGTRLTVL.

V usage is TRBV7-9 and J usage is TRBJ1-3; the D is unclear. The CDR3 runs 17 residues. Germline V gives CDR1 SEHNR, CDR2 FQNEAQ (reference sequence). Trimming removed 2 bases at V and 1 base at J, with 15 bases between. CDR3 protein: CASSLLKKGRSGNTIYF. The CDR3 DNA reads TGTGCCAGCAGCTTACTAAAAAAAGGGCGGTCTGGAAACACCATATATTTT.

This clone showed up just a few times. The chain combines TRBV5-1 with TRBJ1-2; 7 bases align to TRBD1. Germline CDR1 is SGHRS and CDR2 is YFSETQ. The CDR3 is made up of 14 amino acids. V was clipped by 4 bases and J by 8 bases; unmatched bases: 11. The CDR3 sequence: CASSVGTAPSGYTF. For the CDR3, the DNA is TGCGCCAGCAGCGTCGGGACAGCTCCTTCAGGCTACACCTTC.

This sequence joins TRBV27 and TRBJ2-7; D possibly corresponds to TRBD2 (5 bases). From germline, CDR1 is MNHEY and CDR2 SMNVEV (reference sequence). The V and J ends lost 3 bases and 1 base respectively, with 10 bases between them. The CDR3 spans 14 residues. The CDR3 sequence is CASSFGIKSYEQYF. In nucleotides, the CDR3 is TGTGCCAGCAGTTTCGGGATAAAGTCCTACGAGCAGTACTTC.

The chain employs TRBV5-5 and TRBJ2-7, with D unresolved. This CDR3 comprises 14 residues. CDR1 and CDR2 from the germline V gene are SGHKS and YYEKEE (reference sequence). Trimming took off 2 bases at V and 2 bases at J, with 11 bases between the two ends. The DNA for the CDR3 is TGTGCCAGCAGCTTCAGGATCCTTACCTACGAGCAGTACTTC. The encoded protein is CASSFRILTYEQYF.

The CDR3 loop is CASSLLPRGTGDSNYGYTF. The CDR3 region has the DNA TGTGCCAGCAGCTTATTACCTCGGGGGACAGGGGATTCTAACTATGGCTACACCTTC. This chain links TRBV11-2 with TRBJ1-2, with TRBD1 matching 10 bases. The germline V gene has CDR1 SGHAT and CDR2 FQNNGV. This CDR3 contains 19 residues. With V trimmed by 2 bases and J by 0 bases, 12 bases remained unmatched. Full variable domain (remainder filled in from reference TRBV11-2 and TRBJ1-2): EAGVAQSPRYKIIEKRQSVAFWCNPISGHATLYWYQQILGQGPKLLIQFQNNGVVDDSQLPKDRFSAERLKGVDSTLKIQPAKLEDSAVYLCASSLLPRGTGDSNYGYTFGSGTRLTVV.

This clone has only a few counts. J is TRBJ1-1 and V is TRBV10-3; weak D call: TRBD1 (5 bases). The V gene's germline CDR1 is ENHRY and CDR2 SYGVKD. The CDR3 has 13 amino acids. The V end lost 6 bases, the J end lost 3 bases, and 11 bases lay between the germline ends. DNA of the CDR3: TGTGCCATCAGGGGGGAATGGGACACTGAAGCTTTCTTT. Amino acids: CAIRGEWDTEAFF.

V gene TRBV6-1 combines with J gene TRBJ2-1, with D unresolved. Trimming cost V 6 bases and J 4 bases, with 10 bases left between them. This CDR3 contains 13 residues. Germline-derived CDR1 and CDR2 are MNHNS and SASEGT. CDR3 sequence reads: CASRALGYNEQFF. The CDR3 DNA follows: TGTGCCAGCAGAGCACTCGGGTACAATGAGCAGTTCTTC.

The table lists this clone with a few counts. As DNA, the CDR3 is TGTGCCAGCAGCCCGGGACGGTTTAACTATGGCTACACCTTC. This codes for CASSPGRFNYGYTF. The chain links TRBV7-8 to TRBJ1-2, with a tentative D call TRBD1 (5 bases). V lost 5 bases and J 1 base, leaving 11 bases between the germline ends. The germline gives CDR1 SGHVS, CDR2 FQNEAQ. This CDR3 region has 14 residues.

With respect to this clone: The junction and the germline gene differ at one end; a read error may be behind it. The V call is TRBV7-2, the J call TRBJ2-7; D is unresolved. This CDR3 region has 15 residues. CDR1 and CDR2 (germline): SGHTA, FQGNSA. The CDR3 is CASSFLSVSSSEQYF. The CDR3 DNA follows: TGTGCCAGCAGCTTTCTTTCGGTCTCTTCCTCCGAGCAGTACTTC.

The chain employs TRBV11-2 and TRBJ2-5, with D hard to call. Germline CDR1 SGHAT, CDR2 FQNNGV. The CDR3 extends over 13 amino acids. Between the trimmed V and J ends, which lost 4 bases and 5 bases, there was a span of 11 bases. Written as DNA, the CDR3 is TGTGCCAGCAGCTCCCCCTCCGCGGAGACCCAGTACTTC. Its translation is CASSSPSAETQYF.